This TCR beta chain was sequenced for a study of PD-1 blockade in mismatch repair-deficient tumors. Across the whole study: Patients had around 11 mismatch repair-deficient cancer types and were previously treated and progressing.

Findings and caveats of the study: Tumor-resident clones, often absent from pretreatment blood, expanded after pembrolizumab and then contracted.

Concerning this clone: Antigen specificity is unknown.

Mismatch repair deficiency was confirmed in all patients, by PCR or immunohistochemistry. TCR sequencing covered a few patients who responded to pembrolizumab. CDR1 is SGHNT, CDR2 YYREEE, per germline (reference sequence). The CDR3 totals 15 residues. V shed 0 bases and J 0 bases; nucleotides not matched to a gene: 3. Clones were sequenced by immunoSEQ multiplex PCR, and TCRdb holds only the in-frame ones, with some missing. The repertoire holds about 63,000 clones, with approximately 90% as singletons. The source of this sequence is an adult with mismatch repair-deficient cancer. The chain uses TRBV5-4 and TRBJ2-7; TRBD2 matches 7 bases. The sequencing used peripheral blood, collected 52 weeks after starting pembrolizumab. This CDR3 is CASSLVGGSSYEQYF. CDR3 in DNA: TGTGCCAGCAGCTTGGTGGGGGGGTCCTCCTACGAGCAGTACTTC.